The 17 T cell receptor beta chains presented below share a single source sample, sequenced in a study of control samples from healthy donors and cancer patients. TCRdb's table, derived via immunoSEQ multiplex PCR, lists solely in-frame clones and lacks some. The sample lists 120,000 or so clones, 80% to 90% occurring once. Sequenced input: blood. Receptors originate from a man younger than 40 in good health.

The gene calls are TRBV18 and TRBJ2-5, with no clear D. Per germline, CDR1 KGHSH and CDR2 LQKENI. The V and J ends lost 0 bases and 1 base respectively, with 12 bases between them. The CDR3 runs 16 residues. The CDR3 DNA follows: TGTGCCAGCTCACCACCGTCCAGGACGACCCAAGAGACCCAGTACTTC. Translation: CASSPPSRTTQETQYF.

The chain has TRBV28 and TRBJ1-5, with a tentative D call TRBD1 (6 bases). Per germline, CDR1 MDHEN and CDR2 SYDVKM. CDR3 length equals 16 residues. Trimming stripped 5 bases from V and 0 bases from J, with 14 bases between. The CDR3: CASSPGGGNSNQPQHF. CDR3 coding DNA: TGTGCCAGCAGTCCAGGAGGGGGTAATAGCAATCAGCCCCAGCATTTT.

This rearrangement joins TRBV3-1 (or the pseudogene TRBV3-2) to TRBJ1-2; D not resolved. CDR1 is LGHDT, CDR2 YNNKEL, per germline (reference sequence). Trimming removed 4 bases from V and 1 base from J, with 13 bases in between. The CDR3 is 15 amino acids. CDR3 DNA sequence: TGTGCCAGCAGCCCGGTCTCTTTGGGTAACTATGGCTACACCTTC. Amino acid sequence: CASSPVSLGNYGYTF.

J is TRBJ1-3 and V is TRBV13, with a tentative D call TRBD1 (6 bases). V was pared by 5 bases and J by 0 bases, with 20 bases between. The CDR3 covers 18 residues. CDR1 is PRHDT, CDR2 FYEKMQ, per germline (reference sequence). CDR3 protein: CASSLLGGGLLSGNTIYF. Here the CDR3 DNA reads TGTGCCAGCAGCCTATTAGGGGGGGGGCTTCTCTCTGGAAACACCATATATTTT.

The V gene is TRBV10-3, the J gene TRBJ1-3, with unresolved D. This CDR3 spans 13 amino acids. The V and J ends lost 6 bases and 4 bases respectively, with 10 bases between them. Germline values: CDR1 ENHRY, CDR2 SYGVKD. The chain's CDR3 is CAIRDQTGNTIYF. For the CDR3, the DNA is TGTGCCATCAGGGACCAAACGGGAAACACCATATATTTT.

This sequence joins TRBV5-1 and TRBJ2-7; the match to TRBD1 covers 11 bases. J was trimmed by 4 bases and V by 4 bases; bases with no gene match: 4. Germline CDR1 is SGHRS and CDR2 is YFSETQ. This CDR3 has 14 residues. The CDR3 reads CASSLGQGAYEQYF. CDR3 DNA: TGCGCCAGCAGCCTCGGACAGGGGGCATACGAGCAGTACTTC.

This clone was counted a single time. The rearrangement uses TRBV30 and TRBJ1-2; weak D call: TRBD1 (6 bases). V was pared by 2 bases and J by 2 bases, with 9 bases between. The CDR3 runs 13 residues. The germline CDR1 and CDR2 sequences are GTSNPN and SVGIG (reference sequence). For the CDR3, the DNA is TGTGCCTGGAGTAGAGGGGGGAACTATGGCTACACCTTC. Translated: CAWSRGGNYGYTF.

The count of this clone is one. The chain has TRBV7-9 and TRBJ1-1; D remains unclear. V lost 1 base, J lost 7 bases, and 7 bases lay in between. CDR3 length equals 12 residues. Germline V gene data show CDR1 as SEHNR and CDR2 as FQNEAQ (reference sequence). The CDR3 DNA sequence: TGTGCCAGCAGCTTAGAGGGCTATGAAGCTTTCTTT. Amino acid sequence: CASSLEGYEAFF.

The chain recombines TRBV7-9 with TRBJ2-3; D gene unclear. V lost 1 base, J lost 1 base, and 12 bases lay in between. Germline V gives CDR1 SEHNR, CDR2 FQNEAQ (reference sequence). The CDR3 spans 16 residues. The CDR3 coding sequence is TGTGCCAGCAGCTTAGATCTGGTGGTGGGCACAGATACGCAGTATTTT. This translates into CASSLDLVVGTDTQYF.

The gene calls are TRBV6-1 and TRBJ1-1; 7 bases match TRBD1. The germline V gene encodes CDR1 MNHNS and CDR2 SASEGT. The CDR3 consists of 14 residues. The junction had 1 base not matched to a gene; V was cut back by 2 bases and J by 1 base. CDR3 protein: CASSENRGNTEAFF. CDR3 coding DNA: TGTGCCAGCAGTGAAAACAGGGGGAACACTGAAGCTTTCTTT.

The chain links TRBV19 to TRBJ1-1; D might be TRBD1 (6 bases). Trimming took 1 base from V and 5 from J, leaving 8 bases between them. This CDR3 has 13 amino acids. From germline, CDR1 is LNHDA and CDR2 SQIVND (reference sequence). DNA for the CDR3: TGTGCCAGTAGTATAGGTAGGGGGACTGAAGCTTTCTTT. Protein product: CASSIGRGTEAFF.

The chain joins TRBV5-8 to TRBJ1-1, with TRBD1 identical over 9 bases. The germline CDR1 and CDR2 sequences are SGHTS and YDEGEE. The CDR3 is 16 residues long. V gave up 6 bases and J gave up 2 bases; unmatched junction bases: 11. DNA for the CDR3: TGTGCCAGCACCCCTTACAGGGGGCGGACAAACACTGAAGCTTTCTTT. Translating it yields CASTPYRGRTNTEAFF. The full variable domain, completed using reference TRBV5-8 and TRBJ1-1, is EAGVTQSPTHLIKTRGQQATLRCSPISGHTSVYWYQQALGLGLQFLLWYDEGEERNRGNFPPRFSGRQFPNYSSELNVNALELEDSALYLCASTPYRGRTNTEAFFGQGTRLTVV.

This rearrangement joins TRBV4-1 to TRBJ1-6, with unresolved D. V lost 0 bases, J lost 11 bases, and 11 bases lay in between. Germline V CDR1 and CDR2: MGHRA, YSYEKL. The CDR3 covers 14 residues. The CDR3 nucleotides read TGCGCCAGCAGCCAAGAGCAGTTCGGGGCACCCCTCCACTTT. Amino acid sequence: CASSQEQFGAPLHF.

The J gene is TRBJ2-5, the V gene TRBV10-1; perhaps TRBD2 as D (6 bases). The CDR3 is 15 amino acids. V lost 8 bases to trimming and J lost 4 bases, with 20 bases between them. Per germline, CDR1 WNHNN and CDR2 SYGVQD (reference sequence). The CDR3 nucleotides are TGCGCCAGCGCCTCCGTGGCAGGAGGGGCAGAGACCCAGTACTTC. As protein: CASASVAGGAETQYF.

The genes are TRBV29-1 and TRBJ1-1; the match to TRBD1 covers 7 bases. The CDR3 covers 12 residues. Germline trimming cut 3 bases from V and 10 bases from J; bases unmatched to any gene: 8. Germline V gives CDR1 SQVTM, CDR2 ANQGSEA. The DNA of the CDR3 is TGCAGCGTTGAGGGGCCGGCAGGGGGAGCTTTCTTT. Amino acids: CSVEGPAGGAFF.

The rearrangement links TRBV7-6 to TRBJ2-3, with D unclear. V was pared by 4 bases and J by 2 bases, with 10 bases between. The CDR3 is made up of 14 amino acids. The germline gives CDR1 SGHVS, CDR2 FNYEAQ. The CDR3 DNA reads TGTGCCAGCAGCTCTCTTCCTCTCACAGATACGCAGTATTTT. It yields the protein CASSSLPLTDTQYF.

This chain connects TRBV30 to TRBJ1-1, with unresolved D. Trimming left V 0 bases short and J 0 bases short, with 11 bases between. Germline loops: CDR1 GTSNPN, CDR2 SVGIG (reference sequence). The CDR3 is 15 residues long. The CDR3 sequence is CAWSVLVGLNTEAFF. CDR3 bases: TGTGCCTGGAGTGTACTTGTAGGGTTGAACACTGAAGCTTTCTTT.